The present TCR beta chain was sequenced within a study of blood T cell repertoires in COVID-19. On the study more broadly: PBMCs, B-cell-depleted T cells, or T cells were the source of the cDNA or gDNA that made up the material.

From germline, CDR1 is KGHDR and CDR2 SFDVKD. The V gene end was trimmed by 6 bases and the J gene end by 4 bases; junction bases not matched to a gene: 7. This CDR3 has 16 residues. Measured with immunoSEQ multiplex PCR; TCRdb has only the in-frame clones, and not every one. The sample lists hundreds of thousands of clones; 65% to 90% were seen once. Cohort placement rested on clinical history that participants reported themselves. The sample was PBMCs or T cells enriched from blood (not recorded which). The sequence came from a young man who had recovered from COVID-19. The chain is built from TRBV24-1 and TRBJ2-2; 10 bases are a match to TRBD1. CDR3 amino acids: CATSLRGQGPTGELFF. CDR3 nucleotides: TGTGCCACCAGTCTCCGGGGACAGGGGCCCACCGGGGAGCTGTTTTTT.